A single sample gave rise to the 30 T cell receptor beta chains below, sequenced in a study of Tregs in tolerant kidney transplant recipients (dated by TCRdb to about 2019). Reading the label with the study, this specimen's time point is: blood sample drawn before combined kidney and bone marrow transplant. Library preparation was by the immunoSEQ multiplex PCR assay. TCRdb mirrors the immuneACCESS table, restricted to in-frame sequences. Some clones are absent from its copies; in checked studies, under half trace to an unresolved V gene, and the reason for the others is unknown. The sample table lists 110,000 or so clones, around 89% of them with a count of one. The ten largest clones capture more than 0.3% of the sample. This specimen consisted of CD4+ T cells from blood, obtained before the transplant. The receptors come from a human donor who received a combined kidney and bone marrow transplant.

This chain links TRBV5-5 with TRBJ1-2; tentatively, D is TRBD1 (5 bases). The CDR3 loop spans 13 amino acids. Germline V gives CDR1 SGHKS, CDR2 YYEKEE (reference sequence). V lost 3 bases to trimming and J lost 8 bases, with 14 bases between them. CDR3 region: CASSSSAGDGYTF. CDR3 bases: TGTGCCAGCAGCTCGTCCGCGGGGGACGGCTACACCTTC. The variable domain in full, with the rest retrieved from reference TRBV5-5 and TRBJ1-2, is DAGVTQSPTHLIKTRGQQVTLRCSPISGHKSVSWYQQVLGQGPQFIFQYYEKEERGRGNFPDRFSARQFPNYSSELNVNALLLGDSALYLCASSSSAGDGYTFGSGTRLTVV.

This sequence joins TRBV28 and TRBJ2-7; 9 bases agree with TRBD2. Germline V gene data show CDR1 as MDHEN and CDR2 as SYDVKM. J lost 3 bases, V lost 5 bases, and 8 bases had no gene match. This CDR3 spans 15 amino acids. The CDR3 sequence: CASSRPSGKIYEQYF. CDR3 DNA sequence: TGTGCCAGCAGTCGACCTAGCGGGAAGATCTACGAGCAGTACTTC. The full variable domain, its missing parts supplied by reference TRBV28 and TRBJ2-7, is DVKVTQSSRYLVKRTGEKVFLECVQDMDHENMFWYRQDPGLGLRLIYFSYDVKMKEKGDIPEGYSVSREKKERFSLILESASTNQTSMYLCASSRPSGKIYEQYFGPGTRLTVT.

The chain is built from TRBV19 and TRBJ2-1, with 9 positions matching TRBD2. Trimming removed 6 bases from V and 15 bases from J; junction bases left unmatched: 6. The CDR3 contains 11 residues. Germline V gene lookup returns CDR1 LNHDA and CDR2 SQIVND (reference sequence). CDR3 sequence reads: CASSAGGPAFF. DNA for the CDR3: TGTGCCAGTAGCGCGGGAGGGCCTGCGTTCTTC. The full variable domain, with the rest looked up from reference TRBV19 and TRBJ2-1, is DGGITQSPKYLFRKEGQNVTLSCEQNLNHDAMYWYRQDPGQGLRLIYYSQIVNDFQKGDIAEGYSVSREKKESFPLTVTSAQKNPTAFYLCASSAGGPAFFGPGTRLTVL.

This clone showed up just once. The gene calls are TRBV20-1 and TRBJ2-7; 7 bases are a match to TRBD2. The CDR3 covers 10 residues. Trimming at V came to 6 bases and at J to 12 bases, leaving 8 bases not matched to a gene. Germline V CDR1 and CDR2: DFQATT, SNEGSKA (reference sequence). In nucleotides, the CDR3 is TGCAGTGCCAGACCCGGGGGGAGGTACTTC. Encoded protein: CSARPGGRYF.

J is TRBJ2-1 and V is TRBV7-9; 7 bases map to TRBD1. The CDR3 length is 15 residues. Looked up from germline, CDR1 is SEHNR and CDR2 is FQNEAQ (reference sequence). The J segment lost 4 bases and the V segment lost 5 bases, leaving 8 bases of the junction unmatched. The CDR3 spells CASSQGTARYNEQFF. CDR3 DNA sequence: TGTGCCAGCAGCCAAGGGACAGCCAGGTACAATGAGCAGTTCTTC.

The chain has TRBV5-8 and TRBJ2-5, with D perhaps TRBD1 (5 bases). The CDR3 is 16 residues long. The germline V gene encodes CDR1 SGHTS and CDR2 YDEGEE. V lost 0 bases to trimming and J lost 0 bases, with 12 bases between them. The CDR3 here is CASSLGKKGHQETQYF. The CDR3 nucleotides read TGTGCCAGCAGCTTGGGGAAGAAGGGGCACCAAGAGACCCAGTACTTC.

The chain couples TRBV7-2 to TRBJ2-7; tentatively, D is TRBD2 (6 bases). This CDR3 is 18 amino acids long. Germline V CDR1 and CDR2: SGHTA, FQGNSA. Between the trimmed V and J ends, which lost 8 bases and 2 bases, there was a span of 28 bases. The CDR3 coding sequence is TGTGCCAGCCGCGCCGGCAGGCGGGGAGTCGGAGGGGCCTACGAGCAGTACTTC. Its translation: CASRAGRRGVGGAYEQYF.

This chain links TRBV5-4 with TRBJ1-2; the match to TRBD1 covers 8 bases. Trimming at V came to 4 bases and at J to 0 bases, leaving 8 bases not matched to a gene. Looked up from germline, CDR1 is SGHNT and CDR2 is YYREEE (reference sequence). CDR3 size: 16 residues. CDR3: CASSGEKQGANYGYTF. DNA for the CDR3: TGTGCCAGCAGCGGCGAGAAACAGGGGGCTAACTATGGCTACACCTTC.

The chain uses TRBV19 and TRBJ2-7; weak D call: TRBD1 (6 bases). CDR3 size: 10 residues. CDR1 and CDR2 from the germline V gene are LNHDA and SQIVND (reference sequence). Between the trimmed V and J ends, which lost 10 bases and 4 bases, there was a span of 8 bases. In DNA form, the CDR3 reads TGTGCCACCCAGGGGTACGAGCAGTACTTC. Translating it yields CATQGYEQYF. Full variable domain (outside the CDR3, taken from reference TRBV19 and TRBJ2-7): DGGITQSPKYLFRKEGQNVTLSCEQNLNHDAMYWYRQDPGQGLRLIYYSQIVNDFQKGDIAEGYSVSREKKESFPLTVTSAQKNPTAFYLCATQGYEQYFGPGTRLTVT.

The J gene is TRBJ1-2, the V gene TRBV15; D is undetermined. Germline V gene sequence: CDR1 LNHNV, CDR2 YYDKDF (reference sequence). The CDR3 has 16 amino acids. V lost 5 bases, J lost 7 bases, and 23 bases lay in between. The CDR3 DNA sequence: TGTGCCACCAGCCCCTCAAACGGAGCTCCAAAGAGTGGCTACACCTTC. This sequence encodes CATSPSNGAPKSGYTF.

The rearrangement links TRBV7-6 to TRBJ1-1; D gene unclear. CDR1 is SGHVS, CDR2 FNYEAQ, per germline. V was trimmed by 1 base and J by 6 bases, leaving 18 bases between them. This CDR3 has 16 residues. CDR3 nucleotides: TGTGCCAGCAGCTTAGGCGTCAGCGTTTCGGGAGCTGAAGCTTTCTTT. It encodes CASSLGVSVSGAEAFF.

The genes are TRBV23-1 and TRBJ2-1, with 14 bases fitting TRBD2. TRBV23-1 falls under the ORF class, with uncertain function. This CDR3 has 17 residues. Unmatched junction bases numbered 9, after V lost 6 bases and J lost 5 bases. CDR3 nucleotides: TGCGCCAGCAGCCCCGGGACTAGCGGGAGCCGGGACAATGAGCAGTTCTTC. Amino acids: CASSPGTSGSRDNEQFF.

CDR3 amino acids: CASRDTGARYEQYF. The CDR3 region has the DNA TGTGCCAGCAGAGATACAGGGGCCCGCTACGAGCAGTACTTC. The rearrangement links TRBV6-5 to TRBJ2-7; 7 nucleotides agree with TRBD1. Germline CDR1 is MNHEY and CDR2 is SVGAGI. There are 14 residues in the CDR3. The V and J ends lost 6 bases and 3 bases, in that order; junction bases with no gene match: 8.

The CDR3 DNA reads as TGTGCCAGCACCCTAGGACACAACACTGAAGCTTTCTTT. Its protein is CASTLGHNTEAFF. The J gene is TRBJ1-1, the V gene TRBV6-1; maybe TRBD1 (5 bases). Germline V CDR1 and CDR2: MNHNS, SASEGT. V lost 7 bases, J lost 2 bases, and 11 bases lay in between. CDR3 length: 13 amino acids.

This sequence joins TRBV29-1 and TRBJ1-2; a weak D match, TRBD1 (6 bases). V was clipped by 7 bases and J by 7 bases, with 19 bases between them. Germline V lookup: CDR1 SQVTM, CDR2 ANQGSEA. The CDR3 spans 13 residues. The CDR3 loop is CSASLGGRIGYTF. The CDR3 nucleotides read TGCAGCGCATCGCTGGGGGGGCGAATTGGCTACACCTTC.

This rearrangement joins TRBV5-1 to TRBJ2-3; possible D gene TRBD1, 6 bases. Germline V CDR1 and CDR2: SGHRS, YFSETQ. This CDR3 has 14 amino acids. The V gene lost 4 bases and the J gene lost 1 base, with 10 bases spanning the gap. CDR3 loop: CASSADSRTDTQYF. The DNA for the CDR3 is TGCGCCAGCAGCGCGGACAGTCGCACAGATACGCAGTATTTT.

This chain connects TRBV5-1 to TRBJ2-1, with TRBD2 identical over 8 bases. J gave up 3 bases and V 4 bases, and 6 bases lay outside the gene matches. Germline V gene lookup returns CDR1 SGHRS and CDR2 YFSETQ. The CDR3 runs 15 residues. CDR3 sequence reads: CASSVRLAGYNEQFF. The DNA for the CDR3 is TGCGCCAGCAGCGTGCGGCTAGCGGGCTACAATGAGCAGTTCTTC.

The J gene is TRBJ1-4, the V gene TRBV2; D gene unclear. Germline V gives CDR1 SNHLY, CDR2 FYNNEI. V was cut by 4 bases and J by 7 bases, with 10 bases left in between. The CDR3 loop spans 13 amino acids. In DNA form, the CDR3 reads TGTGCCAGCAGTGTCGGGTGGAGTGAAAAACTGTTTTTT. Its protein product is CASSVGWSEKLFF.

The chain carries TRBV5-1 and TRBJ2-3; perhaps TRBD2 as D (6 bases). This CDR3 region has 15 residues. Germline V gene sequence: CDR1 SGHRS, CDR2 YFSETQ. V was trimmed by 4 bases and J by 3 bases, leaving 15 bases between them. CDR3 DNA sequence: TGCGCCAGCAGCCCCAGACCGGGGGTTACAGATACGCAGTATTTT. Translation gives CASSPRPGVTDTQYF.

This clone appeared a single time. In DNA, the CDR3 is TGTGCCAGCAGCGCCGGACAGGGCAATAATGAAAAACTGTTTTTT. This codes for CASSAGQGNNEKLFF. The chain is built from TRBV7-2 and TRBJ1-4, with 8 nucleotides matching TRBD1. The ends lost 5 bases at V and 4 bases at J; junction bases unmatched: 6. The CDR3 contains 15 residues. CDR1 and CDR2 (germline): SGHTA, FQGNSA.

This chain connects TRBV18 to TRBJ2-7; TRBD1 agrees at 8 bases. The V and J ends lost 2 bases and 3 bases, in that order; junction bases with no gene match: 9. The germline V gene encodes CDR1 KGHSH and CDR2 LQKENI. CDR3 size: 16 residues. The CDR3 reads CASSPILGQGNYEQYF. The CDR3 bases are TGTGCCAGCTCACCAATTTTAGGACAGGGAAACTACGAGCAGTACTTC.

V is TRBV19 and J is TRBJ2-7; perhaps TRBD1 as D (5 bases). The V end lost 5 bases, the J end lost 4 bases, and 9 bases lay between the germline ends. Germline CDR1 and CDR2: LNHDA and SQIVND (reference sequence). This CDR3 spans 12 amino acids. The CDR3 spells CASSSQGYEQYF. CDR3 DNA sequence: TGTGCCAGTAGTTCCCAGGGTTACGAGCAGTACTTC.

The sample holds one count of this clone. CDR3 sequence: CASSYSLAGGRDTQYF. For the CDR3, the DNA is TGTGCCAGCAGTTACTCGCTAGCGGGCGGCCGAGATACGCAGTATTTT. The chain uses TRBV6-6 and TRBJ2-3; 8 bases line up with TRBD2. CDR3 length: 16 residues. Germline V lookup: CDR1 MNHNY, CDR2 SVGAGI (reference sequence). V shed 0 bases, J shed 5 bases, and the junction held 7 bases outside the gene matches.

This clone occurred a few times. The rearrangement links TRBV5-1 to TRBJ1-6, with no clear D. V was pared by 5 bases and J by 8 bases, with 11 bases between. This CDR3 region has 13 residues. From germline, CDR1 is SGHRS and CDR2 YFSETQ. The CDR3 sequence is CASSSGWDSPLHF. CDR3 in DNA: TGCGCCAGCAGTTCGGGGTGGGATTCACCCCTCCACTTT.

To note about this clone: The junction departs from the called germline gene at one end, perhaps through a read error. This rearrangement joins TRBV27 to TRBJ2-1; possible D gene TRBD1, 5 bases. Per germline, CDR1 MNHEY and CDR2 SMNVEV (reference sequence). This CDR3 region has 12 residues. In DNA, the CDR3 is TGTGCCAGCAGTTTGAGGCGGTCAGGGTGGGTCTTC. It specifies CASSLRRSGWVF.

V usage is TRBV5-4 and J usage is TRBJ2-3, with 13 positions matching TRBD2. J lost 1 base, V lost 10 bases, and 6 bases had no gene match. Germline CDR1 reads SGHNT; CDR2 reads YYREEE (reference sequence). The CDR3 loop spans 15 amino acids. CDR3 residues: CAETSGGSGTDTQYF. CDR3 nucleotides: TGTGCCGAGACTAGCGGGGGGTCCGGCACAGATACGCAGTATTTT.

The rearrangement links TRBV28 to TRBJ1-1, with TRBD1 matching 8 bases. V was pared by 5 bases and J by 3 bases, with 8 bases of the junction left unmatched. CDR3 length: 15 residues. CDR1 and CDR2 from the germline V gene are MDHEN and SYDVKM. The CDR3 protein is CASSPGTGRYTEAFF. As DNA, the CDR3 is TGTGCCAGCAGTCCCGGGACAGGAAGATACACTGAAGCTTTCTTT.

This chain joins TRBV5-1 and TRBJ1-1; D is possibly TRBD1 (6 bases). The CDR3 spans 15 residues. Germline-derived CDR1 and CDR2 are SGHRS and YFSETQ. Deletions cut 0 bases from V and 9 bases from J, with 18 bases between. DNA of the CDR3: TGCGCCAGCAGCTTGGCCGGGCAGGGGCCCTCTCAAGCTTTCTTT. Its translation: CASSLAGQGPSQAFF.

The chain uses TRBV6-6 and TRBJ1-2; D is uncertain. The CDR3 covers 13 residues. Germline CDR1 is MNHNY and CDR2 is SVGAGI (reference sequence). Trimming took 7 bases from V and 3 from J, leaving 12 bases between them. In DNA, the CDR3 is TGTGCCAGCAACACGATGGCAGACTATGGCTACACCTTC. It translates to CASNTMADYGYTF.

J is TRBJ2-5 and V is TRBV6-1; 9 bases agree with TRBD1. The CDR3 consists of 14 residues. CDR1 is MNHNS, CDR2 SASEGT, per germline. V was clipped by 6 bases and J by 5 bases; unmatched bases: 7. The CDR3 reads CASRPGQGRETQYF. The CDR3 bases are TGTGCCAGCAGGCCGGGACAGGGCAGGGAGACCCAGTACTTC.